This TCR beta chain was observed in a study of CD4+ T cells in melanoma. Study-level points and caveats: In melanoma, neoantigen-specific CD4+ T cells reportedly differed in differentiation state. A reported correlation linked neoantigen-specific CD4+ T cells to CD8+, macrophage and B cell function.

Data came from immunoSEQ multiplex PCR; TCRdb stores just in-frame clones and leaves some out. In the table there are about 9,600 clones, more than 60% of which are singletons. Comments on this clone: Its target is not known.

V gave up 4 bases and J gave up 4 bases; unmatched junction bases: 2. This CDR3 is built from 14 residues. Per germline, CDR1 LNHDA and CDR2 SQIVND (reference sequence). The receptor was isolated from a human donor with melanoma. Sequences were obtained from cells from a culture (not recorded whether cultured in vitro). The chain links TRBV19 to TRBJ2-3; TRBD2 matches at 10 bases. CDR3 region: CASSRLAGADTQYF. The CDR3 coding sequence is TGTGCCAGTAGTAGGCTAGCGGGGGCAGATACGCAGTATTTT.